Listed below are T cell receptor beta chains from one sample, sequenced in a study of blood T cells in healthy people across ages. TCRdb passed the 5' RACE reads through MiXCR, listing each CDR3 protein once. The sample yields roughly 680,000 distinct CDR3 sequences, approximately 49% seen once. Source material: blood. These receptors all come from a woman aged 55-70 years in good health. Each CDR3 is given with its conserved first and last residue. Fields, in order: J gene, D gene, V gene, clone size, CDR3 DNA, CDR3 protein. D genes are given only for firm matches. Clone size is not always given. Where it is, it says once, few, many or a class for expanded clones.

J gene: TRBJ2-3
D gene: TRBD2
V gene: TRBV19
clone size: -
CDR3 DNA: TGTGCCAGTACCGTGGGCGGGAGTACAGATACGCAGTATTTT
CDR3 protein: CASTVGGSTDTQYF

J gene: TRBJ2-5
D gene: -
V gene: TRBV7-2
clone size: few
CDR3 DNA: TGTGCCAGCAGCTTCGAGCGTCAAGAGACCCAGTACTTC
CDR3 protein: CASSFERQETQYF

J gene: TRBJ2-5
D gene: TRBD1
V gene: TRBV7-9
clone size: many
CDR3 DNA: TGTGCCAGCAGCTCCTACCTGACAGGGGTCCAAGAGACCCAGTACTTC
CDR3 protein: CASSSYLTGVQETQYF

J gene: TRBJ1-6
D gene: -
V gene: TRBV7-6
clone size: -
CDR3 DNA: TGTGCCAGCAGCTTGGCAGGGTCCGCACCCCTCCACTTT
CDR3 protein: CASSLAGSAPLHF

J gene: TRBJ2-5
D gene: TRBD1
V gene: TRBV11-2
clone size: -
CDR3 DNA: TGTGCCAACAGCACAGGACGGACAGGGGGCTGGGAGACCCAGTACTTC
CDR3 protein: CANSTGRTGGWETQYF

J gene: TRBJ2-4
D gene: -
V gene: TRBV28
clone size: -
CDR3 DNA: TGTGCCAGCAGTCCCAGGGGGTTCGGGCGGGAGAGGGCCAAAAACATTCAGTACTTC
CDR3 protein: CASSPRGFGRERAKNIQYF

J gene: TRBJ2-1
D gene: -
V gene: TRBV4-1
clone size: -
CDR3 DNA: TGCGCCAGCAGCCAAGCGCCGGGAGCCTACAATGAGCAGTTCTTC
CDR3 protein: CASSQAPGAYNEQFF

J gene: TRBJ2-3
D gene: TRBD2
V gene: TRBV6-6
clone size: -
CDR3 DNA: TGTGCCAGCAGTTTCAGCGGGAGGGCCGAGAGAGATACGCAGTATTTT
CDR3 protein: CASSFSGRAERDTQYF

J gene: TRBJ2-5
D gene: -
V gene: TRBV25-1
clone size: many
CDR3 DNA: TGTGCCAGCAGTGAATCGACGGCTCAAGAGACCCAGTACTTC
CDR3 protein: CASSESTAQETQYF

J gene: TRBJ2-2
D gene: -
V gene: TRBV7-2
clone size: few
CDR3 DNA: TGTGCCAGCAGCCCAGCCGGCGCCGGGGAGCTGTTTTTT
CDR3 protein: CASSPAGAGELFF

J gene: TRBJ2-7
D gene: -
V gene: TRBV5-1
clone size: -
CDR3 DNA: TGCGCCAGCAGCTGGGACGTTCCTTCCTACGAGCAGTACTTC
CDR3 protein: CASSWDVPSYEQYF

J gene: TRBJ2-7
D gene: -
V gene: TRBV29-1
clone size: many
CDR3 DNA: TGCAGCGTTGAGATACAGGGCTACGAGCAGTACTTC
CDR3 protein: CSVEIQGYEQYF

J gene: TRBJ2-1
D gene: TRBD2
V gene: TRBV25-1
clone size: -
CDR3 DNA: TGTGCCAGCAGCCGACCGGGACTAGCGGGAGAAAATGAGCAGTTCTTC
CDR3 protein: CASSRPGLAGENEQFF

J gene: TRBJ2-1
D gene: -
V gene: TRBV20-1
clone size: few
CDR3 DNA: TGCAGTGCAAGGACAGACAATGAGCAGTTCTTC
CDR3 protein: CSARTDNEQFF

J gene: TRBJ2-6
D gene: -
V gene: TRBV28
clone size: -
CDR3 DNA: TGTGCCAGCAGTCCGGGCAGCACTGGGGCCAACGTCCTGACTTTC
CDR3 protein: CASSPGSTGANVLTF

J gene: TRBJ2-5
D gene: -
V gene: TRBV20-1
clone size: few
CDR3 DNA: TGCAGTGCTAGAGCGGGGAATCAAGAGACCCAGTACTTC
CDR3 protein: CSARAGNQETQYF

J gene: TRBJ1-3
D gene: -
V gene: TRBV7-9
clone size: -
CDR3 DNA: TGTGCCAGCGCGGACACTGGGCTTCCTGGAAACACCATATATTTT
CDR3 protein: CASADTGLPGNTIYF

J gene: TRBJ2-7
D gene: TRBD1
V gene: TRBV4-3
clone size: -
CDR3 DNA: TGCGCCAGCAGCCAAGATAGACAGGGGCGGGAGCAGTACTTC
CDR3 protein: CASSQDRQGREQYF

J gene: TRBJ1-2
D gene: -
V gene: TRBV20-1
clone size: -
CDR3 DNA: TGCAGTGCTAGTAGTCTGGGCTATGGCTACACCTTC
CDR3 protein: CSASSLGYGYTF

J gene: TRBJ2-4
D gene: -
V gene: TRBV2
clone size: many
CDR3 DNA: TGTGCCAGCACAGACATGGGCTTGGCCAAAAACATTCAGTACTTC
CDR3 protein: CASTDMGLAKNIQYF

J gene: TRBJ2-5
D gene: TRBD1
V gene: TRBV20-1
clone size: -
CDR3 DNA: TGCAGTGCTAGACCCCCGGGACAGGAGCAGTACTTC
CDR3 protein: CSARPPGQEQYF

J gene: TRBJ2-1
D gene: TRBD1
V gene: TRBV12-3/TRBV12-4
clone size: few
CDR3 DNA: TGTGCCAGCAGTTTAGGCAGGGGGCCGTACAATGAGCAGTTCTTC
CDR3 protein: CASSLGRGPYNEQFF

J gene: TRBJ2-7
D gene: -
V gene: TRBV7-4
clone size: -
CDR3 DNA: TGTGCCAGCAGCTTATTGACCGAGCAGTACTTC
CDR3 protein: CASSLLTEQYF

J gene: TRBJ2-2
D gene: TRBD1
V gene: TRBV12-3/TRBV12-4
clone size: -
CDR3 DNA: TGTGCCAGCAGACAGGGGATCTCAACCGGGGAGCTGTTTTTT
CDR3 protein: CASRQGISTGELFF

J gene: TRBJ2-2
D gene: TRBD2
V gene: TRBV30
clone size: -
CDR3 DNA: TGTGCCTGGAGTTCAGGGGTAGCGGGGGGCACCGGGGAGCTGTTTTTT
CDR3 protein: CAWSSGVAGGTGELFF

J gene: TRBJ2-3
D gene: TRBD2
V gene: TRBV20-1
clone size: few
CDR3 DNA: TGCAGTGCCCCGGGGACTAGCCGGAGGACAGATACGCAGTATTTT
CDR3 protein: CSAPGTSRRTDTQYF

J gene: TRBJ2-6
D gene: -
V gene: TRBV27
clone size: -
CDR3 DNA: TGTGCCAGCAGTCGGGGTAATTCTGGGGCCAACGTCCTGACTTTC
CDR3 protein: CASSRGNSGANVLTF

J gene: TRBJ2-7
D gene: -
V gene: TRBV28
clone size: -
CDR3 DNA: TGTGCCAGCAGTTTTCCGGGACGCTACGAGCAGTACTTC
CDR3 protein: CASSFPGRYEQYF

J gene: TRBJ2-5
D gene: TRBD2
V gene: TRBV9
clone size: -
CDR3 DNA: TGTGCCAGCAGCGAGGTTCCTCAGCGGGAGTGGGGAGAGACCCAGTACTTC
CDR3 protein: CASSEVPQREWGETQYF

J gene: TRBJ2-5
D gene: -
V gene: TRBV6-2/TRBV6-3
clone size: -
CDR3 DNA: TGTGCCAGCAGTTACCCCAGGAGACCAGAGACCCAGTACTTC
CDR3 protein: CASSYPRRPETQYF

J gene: TRBJ2-5
D gene: -
V gene: TRBV4-2
clone size: -
CDR3 DNA: TGTGCCAGCAGCCAAGATCATCGCGGGGACATTCGCCAAGAGACCCAGTACTTC
CDR3 protein: CASSQDHRGDIRQETQYF

J gene: TRBJ2-7
D gene: -
V gene: TRBV5-5
clone size: few
CDR3 DNA: TGTGCCAGCAGCGGGAGGGGGGTCTACGAGCAGTACTTC
CDR3 protein: CASSGRGVYEQYF

J gene: TRBJ1-2
D gene: -
V gene: TRBV4-3
clone size: -
CDR3 DNA: TGCGCCAGCAGCCAAGACTGGCAGGGGGGCTACACCTTC
CDR3 protein: CASSQDWQGGYTF

J gene: TRBJ1-2
D gene: -
V gene: TRBV12-3/TRBV12-4
clone size: few
CDR3 DNA: TGTGCCAGCAGTTTATTTCAGGGTTCCATTCCCTATGGCTACACCTTC
CDR3 protein: CASSLFQGSIPYGYTF

J gene: TRBJ2-3
D gene: -
V gene: TRBV7-9
clone size: -
CDR3 DNA: TGTGCCAGCAGCCCCTCCATTTTTCGGTCGGGGGATACGCAGTATTTT
CDR3 protein: CASSPSIFRSGDTQYF

J gene: TRBJ2-1
D gene: TRBD1
V gene: TRBV15
clone size: -
CDR3 DNA: TGTGCCACCAGCAGAGATCCGGGACAGGGGTATGAGCAGTTCTTC
CDR3 protein: CATSRDPGQGYEQFF

J gene: TRBJ2-5
D gene: -
V gene: TRBV5-4
clone size: -
CDR3 DNA: TGTGCCAGCAGGTTGTTTGGGGGCGGACAAGAGACCCAGTACTTC
CDR3 protein: CASRLFGGGQETQYF

J gene: TRBJ2-5
D gene: TRBD1
V gene: TRBV7-6
clone size: once
CDR3 DNA: TGTGCCAGCAGCTCGACAGGGATAGTTCAGTACTTC
CDR3 protein: CASSSTGIVQYF

J gene: TRBJ1-2
D gene: -
V gene: TRBV4-3
clone size: few
CDR3 DNA: TGCGCCAGCAGCCAAGAATGGCGTTCGACACTCTACACCTTC
CDR3 protein: CASSQEWRSTLYTF